Listed below are T cell receptor beta chains from one sample, sequenced in a study of control samples from healthy donors and cancer patients. TCRdb's table, derived via immunoSEQ multiplex PCR, lists solely in-frame clones and lacks some. The sample yields roughly 100,000 clones, around 89% seen once. Sequencing was carried out using blood. The receptors stem from a man younger than 40 in good health. The CDR3 runs from the conserved cysteine through the conserved F or W. Each record gives: clone size, J gene, V gene, D gene, CDR3 DNA, CDR3 protein. A D gene is named only where the DNA matches it firmly. The size entry is marked missing in some rows and otherwise reads once, few, many or a size class.

- TRBJ2-7 TRBV7-8 TRBD2 TGTGCCAGCAGCTTAGAAGGTAGCGGGAATGCCTACGAGCAGTACTTC CASSLEGSGNAYEQYF
- TRBJ1-2 TRBV28 - TGTGCCAGCAGTTTGACTGGCCCTAACTATGGCTACACCTTC CASSLTGPNYGYTF
- TRBJ2-7 TRBV6-5 - TGTGCCAGCGAGAGAGCAGGGACCTACGAGCAGTACTTC CASERAGTYEQYF
- TRBJ1-1 TRBV6-5 - TGTGCCAGCAGTACGGACACATGGAACACTGAAGCTTTCTTT CASSTDTWNTEAFF
- TRBJ1-5 TRBV19 - TGTGCCAGTACTGCCGGACACTCCGGGGAATTGGTATATAGCAATCAGCCCCAGCATTTT CASTAGHSGELVYSNQPQHF
- TRBJ1-3 TRBV2 - TGTGCCAGCAGTGGTCTAGTAGTCGGAAACACCATATATTTT CASSGLVVGNTIYF
- TRBJ1-1 TRBV10-1 - TGCGCCAGCAGGGAAGGGGATTTGGCTGAAGCTTTCTTT CASREGDLAEAFF
- TRBJ2-5 TRBV18 TRBD2 TGTGCCAGCTCACCAGCCCGCCGGACTAGGAAAGAGACCCAGTACTTC CASSPARRTRKETQYF
once TRBJ2-3 TRBV3-1/TRBV3-2 - TGTGCCAGCAGCCGAGGGGGAGATACGCAGTATTTT CASSRGGDTQYF
- TRBJ1-2 TRBV6-5 - TGTGCCAGCACCCCTACAACACGAAACTATGGCTACACCTTC CASTPTTRNYGYTF
- TRBJ2-6 TRBV6-5 - TGTGCCAGCAAAACTTTGTCTGGGGCCAACGTCCTGACTTTC CASKTLSGANVLTF
- TRBJ1-2 TRBV7-6 - TGTGCCAGCAGCTTACTGACGGGTGGTGATGATGGCTACACCTTC CASSLLTGGDDGYTF
- TRBJ1-2 TRBV9 TRBD1 TGTGCCAGCAGCGCCTACAGGGGTGGCTACACCTTC CASSAYRGGYTF
- TRBJ1-2 TRBV20-1 - TGCAGTGCTAGTAAAGGGGACGGCTACACCTTC CSASKGDGYTF
- TRBJ2-1 TRBV24-1 TRBD2 TGTGCCACCCACCCCGGCGGGGGTCCGGGCAATGAGCAGTTCTTC CATHPGGGPGNEQFF